These 18 T cell receptor beta chains came from one sample sequenced in a study of cytomegalovirus exposure and HLA in healthy donors. Repertoires were generated with immunoSEQ multiplex PCR, while TCRdb's copy carries only in-frame clones and drops some. The sample lists about 160,000 clones, around nine tenths seen once, with over 9% in the top ten. The sample comprised PBMCs. The receptors were gathered from a woman aged 18-29 years in good health and CMV-seropositive.

V is TRBV5-5 and J is TRBJ1-5, with D possibly matching TRBD1 (6 bases). This CDR3 spans 16 amino acids. Germline values: CDR1 SGHKS, CDR2 YYEKEE (reference sequence). V was clipped by 3 bases and J by 2 bases, with 15 bases between them. The CDR3 region is CASSSSTQGRNQPQHF. In DNA form, the CDR3 reads TGTGCCAGCAGCTCATCGACGCAGGGGCGCAATCAGCCCCAGCATTTT. Full variable domain (missing parts from reference TRBV5-5 and TRBJ1-5): DAGVTQSPTHLIKTRGQQVTLRCSPISGHKSVSWYQQVLGQGPQFIFQYYEKEERGRGNFPDRFSARQFPNYSSELNVNALLLGDSALYLCASSSSTQGRNQPQHFGDGTRLSIL.

V usage is TRBV7-6 and J usage is TRBJ2-2, with 7 bases fitting TRBD1. This CDR3 is 16 amino acids long. Per germline, CDR1 SGHVS and CDR2 FNYEAQ. V dropped 5 bases and J dropped 1; count of bases not matched to a gene: 7. The CDR3 DNA reads TGTGCCAGCAGCCCGCGACAGGGCCGGAACACCGGGGAGCTGTTTTTT. Amino acid sequence: CASSPRQGRNTGELFF.

CDR3 DNA sequence: TGTGCCAGCAGCGATGCTGGGGGGATTTACGAGCAGTACTTC. It yields the protein CASSDAGGIYEQYF. The genes are TRBV5-4 and TRBJ2-7; tentative D call: TRBD2 (6 bases). Germline V lookup: CDR1 SGHNT, CDR2 YYREEE (reference sequence). This CDR3 is built from 14 residues. The germline V and J ends were trimmed by 4 bases and 4 bases, with 15 bases remaining between them.

The chain combines TRBV5-1 with TRBJ2-7, with 10 bases matching TRBD2. The CDR3 spans 15 residues. V shed 3 bases and J 1 base; nucleotides not matched to a gene: 4. Germline V gene sequence: CDR1 SGHRS, CDR2 YFSETQ. The CDR3 region has the DNA TGCGCCAGCAGCTCTATTAGCGGGAGGTCCTACGAGCAGTACTTC. As protein: CASSSISGRSYEQYF.

The V call is TRBV10-2, the J call TRBJ1-1, with D unresolved. Deletions cut 11 bases from V and 4 bases from J, with 11 bases between. The CDR3 consists of 11 residues. Germline lookup yields CDR1 WSHSY and CDR2 SAAADI. DNA of the CDR3: TGCGCCCCCCCCCGGTTCACTGAAGCTTTCTTT. Translating it yields CAPPRFTEAFF.

The chain recombines TRBV21-1 with TRBJ2-7; the table calls TRBD1, which could not be checked here. TRBV21-1 is tagged as a pseudogene. CDR3 length equals 19 residues. The CDR3 region has the DNA TGTGCCAGCAGCAAAGGTAACTTGTGTGGTTGGGACAGCCACTACGAGCAGTACTTC. Amino acid sequence: CASSKGNLCGWDSHYEQYF.

The V gene is TRBV11-3, the J gene TRBJ1-3; D possibly corresponds to TRBD1 (6 bases). The V end lost 2 bases, the J end lost 0 bases, and 8 bases lay between the germline ends. There are 15 residues in the CDR3. Germline lookup yields CDR1 SGHNT and CDR2 YENEEA. CDR3 protein: CASSLQGISGNTIYF. The CDR3 DNA reads as TGTGCCAGCAGCTTACAGGGGATCTCTGGAAACACCATATATTTT.

This chain connects TRBV6-1 to TRBJ1-1; maybe TRBD1 (5 bases). The CDR3 extends over 16 amino acids. Looked up from germline, CDR1 is MNHNS and CDR2 is SASEGT. V dropped 2 bases and J dropped 0 bases, with 13 bases sitting between them. The CDR3 nucleotides read TGTGCCAGCAGTGAATCAGGGTTCGAGATGAACACTGAAGCTTTCTTT. This translates into CASSESGFEMNTEAFF.

The chain recombines TRBV2 with TRBJ2-1; TRBD1 agrees at 9 bases. The CDR3 is made up of 15 amino acids. Germline V gene lookup returns CDR1 SNHLY and CDR2 FYNNEI. The V and J ends lost 6 bases and 3 bases, in that order; junction bases with no gene match: 6. This CDR3 is CASRAGTGIYNEQFF. CDR3 coding DNA: TGTGCCAGCAGAGCCGGGACAGGGATCTACAATGAGCAGTTCTTC.

The rearrangement uses TRBV14 and TRBJ1-4; 7 bases match TRBD1. V gave up 4 bases and J gave up 5 bases; unmatched junction bases: 7. Germline V gives CDR1 SGHDN, CDR2 FVKESK. The CDR3 length is 15 residues. In DNA, the CDR3 is TGTGCCAGCAGCCGGCAGGGGGTCCAGAATGAAAAACTGTTTTTT. It translates to CASSRQGVQNEKLFF.

The genes are TRBV19 and TRBJ2-3, with 8 nucleotides matching TRBD1. CDR1 is LNHDA and CDR2 is SQIVND in the germline V gene (reference sequence). CDR3 length: 15 residues. J gave up 4 bases and V 0 bases, and 3 bases lay outside the gene matches. CDR3 nucleotides: TGTGCCAGTAGTATAGATCCAGGGGGCGCAGATACGCAGTATTTT. This translates into CASSIDPGGADTQYF. The variable domain in full, completed from reference TRBV19 and TRBJ2-3, reads DGGITQSPKYLFRKEGQNVTLSCEQNLNHDAMYWYRQDPGQGLRLIYYSQIVNDFQKGDIAEGYSVSREKKESFPLTVTSAQKNPTAFYLCASSIDPGGADTQYFGPGTRLTVL.

This sequence joins TRBV29-1 and TRBJ2-7, with TRBD1 matching over 8 bases. Trimming at V came to 0 bases and at J to 8 bases, leaving 3 bases not matched to a gene. The CDR3 spans 12 residues. The germline CDR1 and CDR2 sequences are SQVTM and ANQGSEA. The CDR3 DNA reads TGCAGCGTTGAAGACAGGGGGCGGAAGCAGTACTTC. It encodes CSVEDRGRKQYF.

J is TRBJ1-2 and V is TRBV2; 7 nucleotides line up with TRBD1. With V trimmed by 8 bases and J by 8 bases, 5 bases remained unmatched. The CDR3 sequence is 11 residues long. Germline lookup yields CDR1 SNHLY and CDR2 FYNNEI. The CDR3 region is CASEAGGGYTF. The CDR3 bases are TGTGCCAGCGAAGCAGGGGGAGGCTACACCTTC.

A few counts support this clone. The rearrangement links TRBV9 to TRBJ1-5; D possibly corresponds to TRBD1 (5 bases). Germline V gene lookup returns CDR1 SGDLS and CDR2 YYNGEE. Trimming removed 0 bases from V and 4 bases from J, with 11 bases in between. This CDR3 has 15 residues. This CDR3 reads CASSVEAGANQPQHF. DNA of the CDR3: TGTGCCAGCAGCGTAGAGGCTGGGGCGAATCAGCCCCAGCATTTT.

This chain connects TRBV7-9 to TRBJ2-7; 7 positions match TRBD1. Germline CDR1 SEHNR, CDR2 FQNEAQ (reference sequence). V was clipped by 7 bases and J by 3 bases; unmatched bases: 12. CDR3 length: 15 amino acids. The CDR3 DNA follows: TGTGCCAGCACCGGAACCGGGACAGAGATCTACGAGCAGTACTTC. Its protein is CASTGTGTEIYEQYF.

The chain has TRBV2 and TRBJ2-3; a possible D gene is TRBD2 (6 bases). Germline CDR1 reads SNHLY; CDR2 reads FYNNEI. V was cut by 4 bases and J by 0 bases, with 8 bases left in between. CDR3 length: 14 amino acids. The CDR3 bases are TGTGCCAGCAGTGTAGCGGCTAGCACAGATACGCAGTATTTT. Translating it yields CASSVAASTDTQYF.

The chain combines TRBV7-3 with TRBJ2-2; no firm D call. The CDR3 loop spans 14 amino acids. V was cut by 6 bases and J by 7 bases, with 15 bases left in between. Germline V gives CDR1 SGHTA, CDR2 FQGTGA. CDR3 protein: CASRNLESGGELFF. DNA of the CDR3: TGTGCCAGCAGGAACTTAGAGTCTGGCGGGGAGCTGTTTTTT. Variable domain in full (rest from reference TRBV7-3 and TRBJ2-2): GAGVSQTPSNKVTEKGKYVELRCDPISGHTALYWYRQSLGQGPEFLIYFQGTGAADDSGLPNDRFFAVRPEGSVSTLKIQRTERGDSAVYLCASRNLESGGELFFGEGSRLTVL.

This clone showed up just once. The chain couples TRBV5-1 to TRBJ2-5; D not resolved. This CDR3 has 14 amino acids. Per the germline V gene, CDR1 is SGHRS and CDR2 is YFSETQ. V was trimmed by 1 base and J by 3 bases, leaving 10 bases between them. This CDR3 is CASSLRDSKETQYF. CDR3 bases: TGCGCCAGCAGCTTGCGCGATAGCAAAGAGACCCAGTACTTC.